Shown below are 22 T cell receptor beta chains from a single sample sequenced in a study of T-cell reconstitution after alpha-beta-depleted transplantation in children. TCRbeta library construction was performed incorporating unique molecular identifiers. TCRdb redid the calling of the PCR reads with MiXCR, one entry per CDR3 protein. This table has 780,000 or so distinct CDR3 sequences, 15% to 20% appearing once. The sample was PBMCs, mostly from graft donor cells, taken 360 days after TCRalphabeta/CD19-depleted stem cell transplant. These receptors were taken from a male patient younger than 18 who had a stem cell transplant for acute lymphoblastic leukemia, so the T cells may come from the graft donor.

The rearrangement joins TRBV5-1 to TRBJ2-5; D may be TRBD1 (6 bases). Germline assignment: CDR1 SGHRS and CDR2 YFSETQ. This CDR3 spans 15 amino acids. V was cut by 4 bases and J by 4 bases, with 17 bases left in between. The CDR3 reads CASSMTGGVRETQYF. For the CDR3, the DNA is TGCGCCAGCAGCATGACAGGAGGTGTCAGAGAGACCCAGTACTTC.

Only a few counts were recorded for this clonotype. The chain links TRBV20-1 to TRBJ2-1; perhaps TRBD1 as D (6 bases). Germline CDR1 reads DFQATT; CDR2 reads SNEGSKA (reference sequence). V was cut by 3 bases and J by 6 bases, with 21 bases left in between. CDR3 length: 16 residues. CDR3 protein: CSARIWRRGKPNEQFF. The CDR3, as DNA: TGCAGTGCTAGGATATGGAGAAGGGGGAAACCCAATGAGCAGTTCTTC.

This clonotype was counted a few times. The gene calls are TRBV2 and TRBJ2-1; D is perhaps TRBD2 (6 bases). The CDR3 runs 18 residues. Germline V CDR1 and CDR2: SNHLY, FYNNEI. V lost 2 bases to trimming and J lost 3 bases, with 20 bases between them. The CDR3 coding sequence is TGTGCCAGCAGTGAAAATAGTTGGGCGGGGAAGGGCTACAATGAGCAGTTCTTC. Its translation: CASSENSWAGKGYNEQFF.

This clonotype was counted a few times. The rearrangement links TRBV29-1 to TRBJ1-2; D remains unclear. Trimming pared 1 base from V and 9 bases from J, leaving 12 bases between. Germline CDR1 and CDR2: SQVTM and ANQGSEA. This CDR3 is 12 amino acids long. CDR3 sequence: CSVEGGAARYTF. CDR3 nucleotides: TGCAGCGTTGAAGGGGGTGCCGCTCGCTACACCTTC.

The chain is built from TRBV5-1 and TRBJ2-4, with a possible D match to TRBD1 (5 bases). The CDR3 contains 13 residues. Germline V gene lookup returns CDR1 SGHRS and CDR2 YFSETQ. The V end was cut by 1 base, the J end by 6 bases, with 8 bases between. CDR3 residues: CASSLRGTNIQYF. In DNA, the CDR3 is TGCGCCAGCAGCTTGAGGGGCACAAACATTCAGTACTTC.

Ten or more counts support this clonotype. This sequence joins TRBV25-1 and TRBJ1-1, with D hard to call. Trimming took 4 bases from V and 0 from J, leaving 6 bases between them. The CDR3 spans 13 residues. Per the germline V gene, CDR1 is MGHDK and CDR2 is SYGVNS. As DNA, the CDR3 is TGTGCCAGCAGTGCTGCTCTGAACACTGAAGCTTTCTTT. It encodes CASSAALNTEAFF. Complete variable domain (other parts from reference TRBV25-1 and TRBJ1-1): EADIYQTPRYLVIGTGKKITLECSQTMGHDKMYWYQQDPGMELHLIHYSYGVNSTEKGDLSSESTVSRIRTEHFPLTLESARPSHTSQYLCASSAALNTEAFFGQGTRLTVV.

The rearrangement links TRBV4-1 to TRBJ2-7, with 9 bases identical to TRBD2. CDR3 length: 15 amino acids. J gave up 2 bases and V 2 bases, and 4 bases lay outside the gene matches. From germline, CDR1 is MGHRA and CDR2 YSYEKL. CDR3 loop: CASSQIGGRAYEQYF. The CDR3, as DNA: TGCGCCAGCAGCCAAATTGGCGGGAGGGCCTACGAGCAGTACTTC.

This clonotype was counted between two and nine times. The chain has TRBV12-3 or TRBV12-4 and TRBJ2-2; D unresolved. The CDR3 contains 13 residues. The V end lost 1 base, the J end lost 8 bases, and 8 bases lay between the germline ends. CDR3 sequence: CASSLVWQGELFF. The CDR3 DNA sequence: TGTGCCAGCAGTTTAGTCTGGCAAGGGGAGCTGTTTTTT.

This chain uses TRBV4-2 with TRBJ2-5; TRBD2 matches at 9 bases. J was trimmed by 3 bases and V by 5 bases; bases with no gene match: 10. Germline values: CDR1 LGHNA, CDR2 YNFKEQ. The CDR3 is 16 residues long. The CDR3 is CASSGHGASGKETQYF. The CDR3 nucleotides are TGTGCCAGCAGCGGACATGGGGCTAGCGGGAAAGAGACCCAGTACTTC.

This clonotype occurred a few times. The gene calls are TRBV15 and TRBJ2-2, with TRBD2 matching 7 bases. V lost 1 base to trimming and J lost 5 bases; unmatched junction nucleotides: 1. CDR1 and CDR2 from the germline V gene are LNHNV and YYDKDF (reference sequence). This CDR3 has 14 residues. CDR3 nucleotides: TGTGCCACCAGCAGAGGGCGGGAGACCGGGGAGCTGTTTTTT. It yields the protein CATSRGRETGELFF.

The V and J genes are TRBV12-3 or TRBV12-4 and TRBJ1-1; 7 bases fit TRBD1. This CDR3 is 20 amino acids long. With 6 bases clipped from V and 0 bases from J, the junction kept 22 bases outside the gene matches. This CDR3 is CASSPTPYRDRDFMNTEAFF. CDR3 in DNA: TGTGCCAGCAGCCCCACCCCTTACCGGGACAGAGACTTCATGAACACTGAAGCTTTCTTT.

This chain joins TRBV6-1 and TRBJ2-1, with D possibly TRBD2 on 5 matching bases. CDR1 and CDR2 from the germline V gene are MNHNS and SASEGT. Deletions cut 6 bases from V and 9 bases from J, with 15 bases between. The length of the CDR3 is 13 residues. The CDR3 region is CASSPLVGSEQFF. For the CDR3, the DNA is TGTGCCAGCAGCCCACTAGTTGGTAGTGAGCAGTTCTTC.

This chain connects TRBV4-1 to TRBJ2-2; D is undetermined. CDR1 and CDR2 from the germline V gene are MGHRA and YSYEKL. The CDR3 contains 15 residues. Trimming removed 0 bases at V and 5 bases at J, with 10 bases between. The CDR3 region has the DNA TGCGCCAGCAGCCAAGATATGATGGCGACCGGGGAGCTGTTTTTT. Its protein is CASSQDMMATGELFF.

This clonotype showed up many times. The CDR3 coding sequence is TGTGCCACCAGCAGAGATTCCCCTTGGGAGGCAAGCTCCTACAATGAGCAGTTCTTC. Translation: CATSRDSPWEASSYNEQFF. The V gene is TRBV15, the J gene TRBJ2-1; D is perhaps TRBD2 (6 bases). V lost 0 bases and J lost 0, with 18 bases in between. Germline CDR1 and CDR2: LNHNV and YYDKDF (reference sequence). The CDR3 sequence is 19 residues long.

The V call is TRBV7-8, the J call TRBJ2-7; TRBD2 agrees at 7 bases. J lost 3 bases, V lost 3 bases, and 8 bases had no gene match. CDR1 is SGHVS, CDR2 FQNEAQ, per germline. The CDR3 contains 15 residues. The chain's CDR3 is CASSLGGSKVYEQYF. CDR3 DNA sequence: TGTGCCAGCAGCTTGGGCGGGAGTAAGGTCTACGAGCAGTACTTC.

This clonotype appeared many times. This chain connects TRBV4-2 to TRBJ2-7, with 10 nucleotides matching TRBD2. This CDR3 spans 15 amino acids. CDR1 and CDR2 (germline): LGHNA, YNFKEQ. V lost 2 bases and J lost 3; bases outside the gene matches: 4. The DNA of the CDR3 is TGTGCCAGCAGCCAATTAGCGGGAGGAGTCTACGAGCAGTACTTC. It is translated as CASSQLAGGVYEQYF.

This chain joins TRBV7-9 and TRBJ2-2; D remains ambiguous. V lost 0 bases and J lost 5, with 10 bases in between. The CDR3 length is 15 residues. CDR1 and CDR2 from the germline V gene are SEHNR and FQNEAQ (reference sequence). CDR3 loop: CASSLAAPGTGELFF. DNA of the CDR3: TGTGCCAGCAGCTTAGCTGCGCCCGGGACCGGGGAGCTGTTTTTT.

The V and J genes are TRBV4-1 and TRBJ2-1; 7 bases fit TRBD2. The CDR3 covers 17 residues. CDR1 and CDR2 (germline): MGHRA, YSYEKL. Unmatched junction bases numbered 14, after V lost 5 bases and J lost 4 bases. The CDR3 nucleotides read TGCGCCAGCAGCTACCCTCAGCGGGGTGGCTCTTACAATGAGCAGTTCTTC. Translating gives CASSYPQRGGSYNEQFF.

This sequence joins TRBV11-2 and TRBJ2-7, with D possibly TRBD2 on 5 matching bases. Germline V gene sequence: CDR1 SGHAT, CDR2 FQNNGV. The length of the CDR3 is 13 residues. Trimming took 0 bases from V and 5 from J, leaving 8 bases between them. The CDR3 DNA follows: TGTGCCAGCAGCTTAGATCGGAGGAACGAGCAGTACTTC. Amino acid sequence: CASSLDRRNEQYF.

This clonotype has a handful of counts. The rearrangement links TRBV19 to TRBJ1-1; 7 nucleotides match TRBD1. The J segment lost 5 bases and the V segment lost 1 base, leaving 4 bases of the junction unmatched. Germline V lookup: CDR1 LNHDA, CDR2 SQIVND (reference sequence). This CDR3 contains 14 residues. CDR3 protein: CASSIVARGTEAFF. For the CDR3, the DNA is TGTGCCAGTAGTATAGTTGCCAGGGGGACTGAAGCTTTCTTT.

This clonotype was picked up many times. The chain combines TRBV6-5 with TRBJ2-2; D is ambiguous. The length of the CDR3 is 15 residues. Between the trimmed V and J ends, which lost 2 bases and 0 bases, there was a span of 7 bases. Germline CDR1 and CDR2: MNHEY and SVGAGI. Here the CDR3 reads CASSYGRSNTGELFF. CDR3 bases: TGTGCCAGCAGTTACGGCAGGTCGAACACCGGGGAGCTGTTTTTT.

The J gene is TRBJ1-1, the V gene TRBV5-1; D remains ambiguous. Trimming left V 3 bases short and J 0 bases short, with 9 bases between. The germline V gene encodes CDR1 SGHRS and CDR2 YFSETQ. This CDR3 is built from 14 residues. CDR3 protein: CASSWERVNTEAFF. DNA for the CDR3: TGCGCCAGCAGCTGGGAACGTGTGAACACTGAAGCTTTCTTT.